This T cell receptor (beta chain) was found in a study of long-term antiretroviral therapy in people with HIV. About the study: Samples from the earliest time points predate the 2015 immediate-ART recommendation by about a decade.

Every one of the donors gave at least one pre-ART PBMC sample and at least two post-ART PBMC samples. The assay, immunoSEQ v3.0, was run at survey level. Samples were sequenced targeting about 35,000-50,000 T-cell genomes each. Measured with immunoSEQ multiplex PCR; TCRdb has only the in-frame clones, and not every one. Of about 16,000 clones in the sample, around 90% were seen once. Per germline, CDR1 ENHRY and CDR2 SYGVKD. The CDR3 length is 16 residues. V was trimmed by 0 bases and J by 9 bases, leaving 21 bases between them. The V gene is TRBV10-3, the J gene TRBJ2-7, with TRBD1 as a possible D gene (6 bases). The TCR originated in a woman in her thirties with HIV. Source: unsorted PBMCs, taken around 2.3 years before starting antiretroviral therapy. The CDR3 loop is CAISESMGQGRKGQYF. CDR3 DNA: TGTGCCATCAGTGAGTCGATGGGGCAGGGGAGAAAAGGGCAGTACTTC.